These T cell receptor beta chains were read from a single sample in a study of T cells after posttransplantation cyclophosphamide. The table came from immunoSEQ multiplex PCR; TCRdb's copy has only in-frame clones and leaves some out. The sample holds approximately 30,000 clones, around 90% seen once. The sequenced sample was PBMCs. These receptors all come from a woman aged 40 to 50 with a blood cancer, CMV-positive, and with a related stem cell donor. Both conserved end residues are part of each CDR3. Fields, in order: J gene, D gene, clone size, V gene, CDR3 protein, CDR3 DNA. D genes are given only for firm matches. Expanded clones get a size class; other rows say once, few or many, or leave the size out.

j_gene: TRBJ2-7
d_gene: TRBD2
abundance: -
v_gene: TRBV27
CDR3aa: CASKDSGDPYEQYF
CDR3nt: TGTGCCAGTAAGGATAGCGGGGACCCCTACGAGCAGTACTTC

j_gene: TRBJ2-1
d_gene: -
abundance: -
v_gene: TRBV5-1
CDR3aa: CASSLVGGMRQNEQFF
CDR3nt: TGCGCCAGCAGCTTGGTAGGAGGGATGCGGCAGAATGAGCAGTTCTTC

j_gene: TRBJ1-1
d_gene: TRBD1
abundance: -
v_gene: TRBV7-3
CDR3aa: CASSPDRAGTEAFF
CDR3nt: TGTGCCAGCAGCCCGGACAGGGCCGGCACTGAAGCTTTCTTT

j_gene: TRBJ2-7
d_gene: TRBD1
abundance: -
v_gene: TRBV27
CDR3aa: CASSIQGQGSYEQYF
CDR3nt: TGTGCCAGCAGTATACAGGGACAGGGTAGCTACGAGCAGTACTTC

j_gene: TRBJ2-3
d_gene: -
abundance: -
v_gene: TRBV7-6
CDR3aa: CASSLGVTGISTDTQYF
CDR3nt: TGTGCCAGCAGCTTAGGCGTGACAGGAATAAGCACAGATACGCAGTATTTT

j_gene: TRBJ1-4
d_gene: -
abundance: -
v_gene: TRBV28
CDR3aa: CAESTGNKKLFF
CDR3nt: TGTGCGGAGAGCACCGGAAACAAAAAACTGTTTTTT

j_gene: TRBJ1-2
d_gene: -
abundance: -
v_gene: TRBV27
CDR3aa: CASSLRQGDGYTF
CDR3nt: TGTGCCAGCAGTTTGAGGCAGGGTGACGGCTACACCTTC

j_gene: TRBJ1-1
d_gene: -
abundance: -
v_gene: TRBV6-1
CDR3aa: CASSDRGRDTEAFF
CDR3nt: TGTGCCAGCAGTGACAGGGGTCGAGACACTGAAGCTTTCTTT

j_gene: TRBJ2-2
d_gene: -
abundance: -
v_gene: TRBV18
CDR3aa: CASTVRDIDDGELFF
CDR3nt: TGTGCCAGTACCGTCCGGGACATTGATGACGGGGAGCTGTTTTTT

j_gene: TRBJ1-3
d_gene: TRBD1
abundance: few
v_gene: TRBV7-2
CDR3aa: CASSLRTGAGNTIYF
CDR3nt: TGTGCCAGCAGCTTACGTACAGGGGCTGGAAACACCATATATTTT

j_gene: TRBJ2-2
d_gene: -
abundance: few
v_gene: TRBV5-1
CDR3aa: CASSFRDSNTGELFF
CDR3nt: TGCGCCAGCAGCTTCCGGGACTCTAACACCGGGGAGCTGTTTTTT

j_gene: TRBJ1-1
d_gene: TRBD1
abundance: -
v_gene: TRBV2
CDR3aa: CASRRSGTGGALDTEAFF
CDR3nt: TGTGCCAGCAGGCGTTCCGGGACAGGGGGCGCACTGGACACTGAAGCTTTCTTT

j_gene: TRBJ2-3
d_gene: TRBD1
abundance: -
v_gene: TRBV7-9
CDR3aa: CASSLPLTGPSTDTQYF
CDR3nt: TGTGCCAGCAGCTTACCCTTGACAGGGCCAAGCACAGATACGCAGTATTTT

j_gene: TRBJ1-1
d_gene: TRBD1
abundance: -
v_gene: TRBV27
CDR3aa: CASSRGQMNTEAFF
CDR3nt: TGTGCCAGCAGTAGGGGACAGATGAACACTGAAGCTTTCTTT

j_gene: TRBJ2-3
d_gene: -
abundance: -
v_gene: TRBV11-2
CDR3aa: CASSPLGGGSTDTQYF
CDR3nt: TGTGCCAGCAGCCCCCTAGGAGGGGGCAGCACAGATACGCAGTATTTT

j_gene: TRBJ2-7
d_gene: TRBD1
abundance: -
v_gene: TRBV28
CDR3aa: CASSQQGTYEQYF
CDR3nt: TGTGCCAGCAGTCAACAGGGGACCTACGAGCAGTACTTC

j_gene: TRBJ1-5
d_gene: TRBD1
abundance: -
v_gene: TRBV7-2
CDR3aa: CASSQGANNQPQHF
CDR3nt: TGTGCCAGCAGCCAGGGGGCGAACAATCAGCCCCAGCATTTT

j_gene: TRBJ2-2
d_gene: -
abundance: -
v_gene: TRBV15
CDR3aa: CATSLPLRLAGELFF
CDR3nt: TGTGCCACCAGCTTACCCCTGAGGTTGGCCGGGGAGCTGTTTTTT

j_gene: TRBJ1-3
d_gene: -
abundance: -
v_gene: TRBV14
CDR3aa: CASSQEYPGYGNTIYF
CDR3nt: TGTGCCAGCAGCCAAGAGTATCCAGGGTACGGAAACACCATATATTTT

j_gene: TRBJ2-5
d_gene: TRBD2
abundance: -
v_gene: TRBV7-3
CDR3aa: CASSISGGPGETQYF
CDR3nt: TGTGCCAGCAGCATTAGCGGGGGGCCGGGAGAGACCCAGTACTTC

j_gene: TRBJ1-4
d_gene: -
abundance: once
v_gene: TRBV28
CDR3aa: CASTLGRFNEKLFF
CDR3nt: TGTGCCAGCACCTTGGGGCGGTTTAATGAAAAACTGTTTTTT

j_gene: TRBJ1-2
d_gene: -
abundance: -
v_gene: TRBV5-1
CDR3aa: CASSLDSSYGYTF
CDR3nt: TGCGCCAGCAGCTTGGATAGTTCCTATGGCTACACCTTC

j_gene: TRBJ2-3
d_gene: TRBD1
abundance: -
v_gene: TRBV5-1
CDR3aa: CASSPRDSRSTDTQYF
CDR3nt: TGCGCCAGCAGCCCCAGGGACAGCAGAAGCACAGATACGCAGTATTTT

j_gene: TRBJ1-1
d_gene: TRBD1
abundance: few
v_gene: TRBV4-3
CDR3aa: CASSTHRGMNTEAFF
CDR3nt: TGCGCCAGCAGCACCCACAGGGGAATGAACACTGAAGCTTTCTTT

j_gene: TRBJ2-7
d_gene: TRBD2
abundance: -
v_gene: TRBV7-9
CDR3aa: CASSLSGDSYEQYF
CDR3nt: TGTGCCAGCAGCCTTAGCGGGGACTCCTACGAGCAGTACTTC

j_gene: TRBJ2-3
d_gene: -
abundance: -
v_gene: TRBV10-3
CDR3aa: CAISESGGLSDTQYF
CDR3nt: TGTGCCATCAGTGAGTCGGGGGGGCTCTCAGATACGCAGTATTTT

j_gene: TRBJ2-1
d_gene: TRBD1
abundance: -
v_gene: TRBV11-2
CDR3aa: CASSLPTLMGGTGGDEQFF
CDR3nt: TGTGCCAGCAGCTTACCCACCCTAATGGGCGGGACAGGGGGAGATGAGCAGTTCTTC

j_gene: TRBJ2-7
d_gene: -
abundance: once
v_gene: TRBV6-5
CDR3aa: CASSSRGPSGEQYF
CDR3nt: TGTGCCAGCAGTTCCCGGGGTCCCTCGGGTGAGCAGTACTTC

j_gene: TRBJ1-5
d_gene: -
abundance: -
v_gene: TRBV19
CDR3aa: CASSWGYSNQPQHF
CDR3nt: TGTGCCAGTAGTTGGGGCTATAGCAATCAGCCCCAGCATTTT

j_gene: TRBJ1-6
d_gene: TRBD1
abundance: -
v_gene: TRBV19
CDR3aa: CASSPEDRGVLALHF
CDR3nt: TGTGCCAGTAGCCCCGAGGACAGGGGGGTCTTGGCCCTCCACTTT

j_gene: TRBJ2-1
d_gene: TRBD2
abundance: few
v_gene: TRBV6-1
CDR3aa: CASSESPSGVYEQFF
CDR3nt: TGTGCCAGCAGTGAATCGCCTAGCGGGGTTTATGAGCAGTTCTTC

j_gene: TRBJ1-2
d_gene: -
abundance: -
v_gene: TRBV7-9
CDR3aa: CASSGSAGDYGYTF
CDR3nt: TGTGCCAGCAGCGGGTCGGCCGGGGACTATGGCTACACCTTC

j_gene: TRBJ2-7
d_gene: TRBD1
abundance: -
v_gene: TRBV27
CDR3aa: CASSSPGQGLYEQYF
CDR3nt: TGTGCCAGCAGTTCACCGGGACAGGGGTTGTACGAGCAGTACTTC

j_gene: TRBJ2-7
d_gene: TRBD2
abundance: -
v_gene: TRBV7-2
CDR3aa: CASGVGGVEQYF
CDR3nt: TGTGCCAGCGGCGTGGGGGGGGTCGAGCAGTACTTC

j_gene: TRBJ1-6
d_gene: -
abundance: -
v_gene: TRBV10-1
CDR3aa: CASSDPGQPLHF
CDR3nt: TGCGCCAGCAGTGACCCAGGCCAGCCCCTCCACTTT

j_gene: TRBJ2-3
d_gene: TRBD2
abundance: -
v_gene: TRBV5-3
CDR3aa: CARSLSGTSGGVSDTQYF
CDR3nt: TGTGCCAGAAGCCTCTCCGGGACTAGCGGGGGGGTGTCAGATACGCAGTATTTT

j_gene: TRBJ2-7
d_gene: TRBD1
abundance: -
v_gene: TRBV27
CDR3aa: CASSFQGRGPYEQYF
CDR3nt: TGTGCCAGCAGTTTCCAGGGCAGGGGGCCCTACGAGCAGTACTTC

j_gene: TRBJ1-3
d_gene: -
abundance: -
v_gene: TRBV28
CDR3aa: CASSSSRPGWTIYF
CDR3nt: TGTGCCAGCAGTTCGTCCCGGCCGGGGTGGACCATATATTTT

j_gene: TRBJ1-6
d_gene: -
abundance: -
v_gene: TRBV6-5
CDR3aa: CASSKSPRESPLHF
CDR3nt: TGTGCCAGCTCCAAGTCCCCACGGGAGTCACCCCTCCACTTT

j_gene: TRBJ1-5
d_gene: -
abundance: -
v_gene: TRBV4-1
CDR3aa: CASSNRAVSNQPQHF
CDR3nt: TGCGCCAGCAGCAACAGGGCGGTTAGCAATCAGCCCCAGCATTTT

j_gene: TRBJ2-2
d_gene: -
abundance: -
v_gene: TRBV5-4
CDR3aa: CASSLAQGMVSGELFF
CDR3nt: TGTGCCAGCAGCTTGGCACAGGGTATGGTATCCGGGGAGCTGTTTTTT

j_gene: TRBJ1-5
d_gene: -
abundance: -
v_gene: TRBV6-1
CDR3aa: CASTGGQGVEPQHF
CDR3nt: TGTGCCTCCACGGGAGGACAAGGGGTAGAGCCCCAGCATTTT

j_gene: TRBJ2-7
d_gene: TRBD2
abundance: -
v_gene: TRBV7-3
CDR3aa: CASSLTGGGYEQYF
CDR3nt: TGTGCCAGCAGCTTAACGGGCGGGGGCTACGAGCAGTACTTC